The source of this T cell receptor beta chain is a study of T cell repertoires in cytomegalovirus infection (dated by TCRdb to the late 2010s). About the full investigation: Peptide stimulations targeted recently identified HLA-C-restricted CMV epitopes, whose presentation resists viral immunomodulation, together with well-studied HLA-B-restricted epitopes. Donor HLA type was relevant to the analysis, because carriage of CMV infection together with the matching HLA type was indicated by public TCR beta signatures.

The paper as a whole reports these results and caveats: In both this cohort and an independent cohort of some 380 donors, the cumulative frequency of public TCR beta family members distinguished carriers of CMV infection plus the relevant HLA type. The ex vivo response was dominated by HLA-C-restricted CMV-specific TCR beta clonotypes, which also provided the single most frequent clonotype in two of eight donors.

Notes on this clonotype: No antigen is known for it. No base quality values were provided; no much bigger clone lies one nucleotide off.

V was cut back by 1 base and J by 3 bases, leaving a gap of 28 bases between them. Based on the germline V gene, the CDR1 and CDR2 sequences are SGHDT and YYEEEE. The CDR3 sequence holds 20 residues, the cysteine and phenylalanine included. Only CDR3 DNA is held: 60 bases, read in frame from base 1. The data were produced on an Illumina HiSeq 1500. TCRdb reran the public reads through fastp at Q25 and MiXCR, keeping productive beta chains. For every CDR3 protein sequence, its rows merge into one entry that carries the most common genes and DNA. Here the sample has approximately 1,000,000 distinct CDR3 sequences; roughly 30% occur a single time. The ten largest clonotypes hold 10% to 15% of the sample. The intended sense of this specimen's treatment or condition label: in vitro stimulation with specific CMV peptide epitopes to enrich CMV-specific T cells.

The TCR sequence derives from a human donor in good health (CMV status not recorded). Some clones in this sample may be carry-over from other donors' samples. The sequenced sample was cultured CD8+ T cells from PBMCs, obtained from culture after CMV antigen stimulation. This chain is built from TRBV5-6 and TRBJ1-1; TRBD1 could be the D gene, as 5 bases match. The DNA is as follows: TGTGCCAGCAGCTTGTTCCTTTCGGGGGGTACCCCAAACCCTTACACTGAAGCTTTCTTT. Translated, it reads CASSLFLSGGTPNPYTEAFF.